This TCR beta chain was captured in a study of OX40 agonist ivuxolimab in advanced cancers. Using immunoSEQ multiplex PCR, the repertoire was profiled, and TCRdb retains in-frame clones only, with some absent. The top ten hold less than 3% of the sample, which has some 80,000 clones, over 85% seen once. The CDR3 covers 15 residues. Trimming pared 2 bases from V and 1 base from J, leaving 10 bases between. The germline V gene has CDR1 SGHRS and CDR2 YFSETQ. The sequences come from CD4+ or CD8+ T cells sorted from blood, collected in a trial of the OX40 agonist ivuxolimab. The rearrangement links TRBV5-1 to TRBJ2-1; no reliable D call. The sequence came from an adult with an advanced solid tumor such as melanoma, head and neck, liver or kidney cancer. CDR3 coding DNA: TGCGCCAGCAGCTTTGCGGCGGCTTCCTACAATGAGCAGTTCTTC. It translates to CASSFAAASYNEQFF.